This is a list of T cell receptor beta chains from one sample in a study of blood T cell repertoires in COVID-19. TCRdb's table, derived via immunoSEQ multiplex PCR, lists solely in-frame clones and lacks some. The table shows 140,000 to 150,000 clones, with almost 85% occurring only once. Source material: peripheral blood. The source of these receptors is a human donor with acute or convalescent COVID-19. The donor label of this sample is uncertain. CDR3s include the opening cysteine and the closing phenylalanine or tryptophan. The order of the fields is D gene, J gene, V gene, clone size, CDR3 DNA, CDR3 protein. The D gene is left open where the match is weak. Clone size is shown for a subset of rows, as once, few, many or a class of expanded clone.

d_call: -
j_call: TRBJ1-2
v_call: TRBV3-1/TRBV3-2
clone_size: -
cdr3_nt: TGTGCCAGCAGCCAACCGGGCTATGGCTACACCTTC
cdr3_aa: CASSQPGYGYTF

d_call: -
j_call: TRBJ1-3
v_call: TRBV19
clone_size: -
cdr3_nt: TGTGCCAGTAGTCCCCTGGGAGTCGCCTTCTCTGGAAACACCATATATTTT
cdr3_aa: CASSPLGVAFSGNTIYF

d_call: TRBD1
j_call: TRBJ1-1
v_call: TRBV5-1
clone_size: -
cdr3_nt: TGCGCCAGCAGCTACCACAGGGGGCGGACTGAAGCTTTCTTT
cdr3_aa: CASSYHRGRTEAFF

d_call: TRBD1
j_call: TRBJ1-1
v_call: TRBV30
clone_size: -
cdr3_nt: TGTGCCTGGAGGCGGGACAGGGGGATCGTGGGAAACACTGAAGCTTTCTTT
cdr3_aa: CAWRRDRGIVGNTEAFF

d_call: -
j_call: TRBJ1-5
v_call: TRBV30
clone_size: -
cdr3_nt: TGTGCCTGGAGCGGGGGGGGCGGTCAGCCCCAGCATTTT
cdr3_aa: CAWSGGGGQPQHF

d_call: -
j_call: TRBJ1-2
v_call: TRBV9
clone_size: -
cdr3_nt: TGTGCCAGCAGCCCATCCTCCGTCGGGGGCTACACCTTC
cdr3_aa: CASSPSSVGGYTF

d_call: TRBD1
j_call: TRBJ1-1
v_call: TRBV6-4
clone_size: -
cdr3_nt: TGTGCCAGCAGACCAACCGAGAGACAGGGGGGTAACACTGAAGCTTTCTTT
cdr3_aa: CASRPTERQGGNTEAFF

d_call: -
j_call: TRBJ1-6
v_call: TRBV3-1/TRBV3-2
clone_size: -
cdr3_nt: TGTGCCAGCAGCCGGCATACGGAGCCAAATTCACCCCTCCACTTT
cdr3_aa: CASSRHTEPNSPLHF

d_call: -
j_call: TRBJ1-3
v_call: TRBV5-1
clone_size: -
cdr3_nt: TGCGCCAGCAGCCTACTAAACACCATATATTTT
cdr3_aa: CASSLLNTIYF

d_call: TRBD1
j_call: TRBJ1-2
v_call: TRBV7-6
clone_size: once
cdr3_nt: TGTGCCAGCAGCCAATCTACAGGGGACGGCTACACCTTC
cdr3_aa: CASSQSTGDGYTF

d_call: -
j_call: TRBJ1-1
v_call: TRBV6-4
clone_size: -
cdr3_nt: TGTGCCAGCAGTGAGGAGGGAGGCACTGAAGCTTTCTTT
cdr3_aa: CASSEEGGTEAFF

d_call: TRBD2
j_call: TRBJ2-5
v_call: TRBV18
clone_size: -
cdr3_nt: TGTGCCAGCTCATCGAAGGGACTAGCGGGGGGTGAGACCCAGTACTTC
cdr3_aa: CASSSKGLAGGETQYF

d_call: -
j_call: TRBJ1-2
v_call: TRBV6-5
clone_size: few
cdr3_nt: TGTGCCAGCAGTTTCGGACAGCCACCCTATGGCTACACCTTC
cdr3_aa: CASSFGQPPYGYTF

d_call: -
j_call: TRBJ2-5
v_call: TRBV2
clone_size: -
cdr3_nt: TGTGCCAGCACAGTAGGAGGGGAGACCCAGTACTTC
cdr3_aa: CASTVGGETQYF

d_call: TRBD1
j_call: TRBJ2-7
v_call: TRBV30
clone_size: -
cdr3_nt: TGTGCCTGGGGAACGACAGGGGGCTACGAGCAGTACTTC
cdr3_aa: CAWGTTGGYEQYF

d_call: -
j_call: TRBJ1-4
v_call: TRBV5-6
clone_size: -
cdr3_nt: TGTGCCAGCAGCTGGGGAGTAACTAATGAAAAACTGTTTTTT
cdr3_aa: CASSWGVTNEKLFF

d_call: -
j_call: TRBJ2-7
v_call: TRBV6-2/TRBV6-3
clone_size: -
cdr3_nt: TGTGCCAGCAGTTACTCCAACTACGAGCAGTACTTC
cdr3_aa: CASSYSNYEQYF

d_call: -
j_call: TRBJ1-1
v_call: TRBV7-9
clone_size: once
cdr3_nt: TGTGCCAGCAGCTTATCCGAGAGGTTACGCGAAGCTTTCTTT
cdr3_aa: CASSLSERLREAFF

d_call: TRBD1
j_call: TRBJ1-2
v_call: TRBV5-1
clone_size: -
cdr3_nt: TGCGCCAGCAGCTCGACAGGGGAAGGCTACACCTTC
cdr3_aa: CASSSTGEGYTF

d_call: TRBD2
j_call: TRBJ2-2
v_call: TRBV10-3
clone_size: many
cdr3_nt: TGTGCCATCAGTGACCCGCCGGGACTAGCGGGGGGGAACACCGGGGAGCTGTTTTTT
cdr3_aa: CAISDPPGLAGGNTGELFF

d_call: -
j_call: TRBJ1-2
v_call: TRBV6-5
clone_size: -
cdr3_nt: TGTGCCAGCAGCCAAAACCAACAGGGAAAATATGGCTACACCTTC
cdr3_aa: CASSQNQQGKYGYTF

d_call: TRBD2
j_call: TRBJ2-1
v_call: TRBV7-2
clone_size: once
cdr3_nt: TGTGCCAGCAGCACCGGACTAGCGGGGGCCTTAGGGTGGCAGTTCTTC
cdr3_aa: CASSTGLAGALGWQFF

d_call: -
j_call: TRBJ1-1
v_call: TRBV19
clone_size: -
cdr3_nt: TGTGCCAGTAGTCTTGCAGGAGGCGGGGAAGCTTTCTTT
cdr3_aa: CASSLAGGGEAFF

d_call: TRBD2
j_call: TRBJ2-5
v_call: TRBV3-1/TRBV3-2
clone_size: -
cdr3_nt: TGTGCCAGCAGCTTAGCGGGGGGGCAAGAGACCCAGTACTTC
cdr3_aa: CASSLAGGQETQYF

d_call: -
j_call: TRBJ1-1
v_call: TRBV21-1
clone_size: -
cdr3_nt: TGTGCCAGCAGACTGGTGAACACTGAAGCTTTCTTT
cdr3_aa: CASRLVNTEAFF

d_call: -
j_call: TRBJ1-2
v_call: TRBV6-5
clone_size: -
cdr3_nt: TGTGCCAGCACCTCAAGCGCATGGAACTATGGCTACACCTTC
cdr3_aa: CASTSSAWNYGYTF

d_call: -
j_call: TRBJ1-1
v_call: TRBV4-1
clone_size: -
cdr3_nt: TGCGCCAGCAGCCACATCAGGGCGGACACTGAAGCTTTCTTT
cdr3_aa: CASSHIRADTEAFF

d_call: -
j_call: TRBJ1-1
v_call: TRBV6-5
clone_size: -
cdr3_nt: TGTGCCAGCAAAGGGAGACCCTGGGAGAACACTGAAGCTTTCTTT
cdr3_aa: CASKGRPWENTEAFF

d_call: -
j_call: TRBJ1-2
v_call: TRBV3-1/TRBV3-2
clone_size: -
cdr3_nt: TGTGCCAGCAGCCAAGCCGGGTTTGATGGCTACACCTTC
cdr3_aa: CASSQAGFDGYTF

d_call: TRBD1
j_call: TRBJ1-4
v_call: TRBV18
clone_size: -
cdr3_nt: TGTGCCAGCTCACCCACCAGGACAGGGGGTGAAAAACTGTTTTTT
cdr3_aa: CASSPTRTGGEKLFF

d_call: TRBD1
j_call: TRBJ2-7
v_call: TRBV5-1
clone_size: -
cdr3_nt: TGCGCCAGCAGCTTGAGGACAGGGAATGGCGAGCAGTACTTC
cdr3_aa: CASSLRTGNGEQYF

d_call: -
j_call: TRBJ1-3
v_call: TRBV29-1
clone_size: -
cdr3_nt: TGCAGCGTTGAACCCTCGTACTCTGGAAACACCATATATTTT
cdr3_aa: CSVEPSYSGNTIYF

d_call: TRBD2
j_call: TRBJ2-7
v_call: TRBV5-1
clone_size: -
cdr3_nt: TGCGCCAGCAGCCCCGGGACTAGCGTCTCCTACGAGCAGTACTTC
cdr3_aa: CASSPGTSVSYEQYF

d_call: -
j_call: TRBJ1-2
v_call: TRBV5-1
clone_size: few
cdr3_nt: TGCGCCAGCAGCCAAATGACCGACGGGGGCTACACCTTC
cdr3_aa: CASSQMTDGGYTF

d_call: -
j_call: TRBJ2-7
v_call: TRBV7-2
clone_size: -
cdr3_nt: TGTGCCAGCAGCTCCCCCGGCAGGGACTCCTACGAGCAGTACTTC
cdr3_aa: CASSSPGRDSYEQYF

d_call: -
j_call: TRBJ1-2
v_call: TRBV11-2
clone_size: -
cdr3_nt: TGTGCCAGCAGCTTCGGTACCTATGGCTACACCTTC
cdr3_aa: CASSFGTYGYTF

d_call: TRBD2
j_call: TRBJ2-5
v_call: TRBV6-4
clone_size: -
cdr3_nt: TGTGCCATGCCCGGGGCAGGGCGGGGGTCAACTTACTACCAAGAGACCCAGTACTTC
cdr3_aa: CAMPGAGRGSTYYQETQYF

d_call: -
j_call: TRBJ1-1
v_call: TRBV7-2
clone_size: many
cdr3_nt: TGTGCCAGCAGCCTGGGGAGGGGGAACACTGAAGCTTTCTTT
cdr3_aa: CASSLGRGNTEAFF

d_call: -
j_call: TRBJ2-5
v_call: TRBV10-2
clone_size: few
cdr3_nt: TGCGCCAGCACAGAGCGGGCCCGAGAGACCCAGTACTTC
cdr3_aa: CASTERARETQYF

d_call: -
j_call: TRBJ1-2
v_call: TRBV2
clone_size: -
cdr3_nt: TGTGCCAGCAGTGTCTTAGCGGGAACCCATGGCTACACCTTC
cdr3_aa: CASSVLAGTHGYTF

d_call: -
j_call: TRBJ1-6
v_call: TRBV6-6
clone_size: -
cdr3_nt: TGTGCCAGCAGTCCGAAATCGAGCCATCGACAGCGTCGAAATTCACCCCTCCACTTT
cdr3_aa: CASSPKSSHRQRRNSPLHF

d_call: -
j_call: TRBJ1-4
v_call: TRBV14
clone_size: few
cdr3_nt: TGTGCCAGCAGCCGTGCGGGGGGGCTTGAAAAACTGTTTTTT
cdr3_aa: CASSRAGGLEKLFF

d_call: -
j_call: TRBJ2-7
v_call: TRBV5-1
clone_size: -
cdr3_nt: TGCGCCAGCAGCTTGTCAGGCGAGCAGTACTTC
cdr3_aa: CASSLSGEQYF

d_call: -
j_call: TRBJ2-2
v_call: TRBV6-5
clone_size: -
cdr3_nt: TGTGCCAGCAGTACGACGGCCGCGGGCACCGGGGAGCTGTTTTTT
cdr3_aa: CASSTTAAGTGELFF

d_call: TRBD2
j_call: TRBJ2-3
v_call: TRBV20-1
clone_size: -
cdr3_nt: TGCAGTGCCCTTTGGGAGGGGAAGCAGTATTTT
cdr3_aa: CSALWEGKQYF

d_call: -
j_call: TRBJ1-4
v_call: TRBV3-1/TRBV3-2
clone_size: -
cdr3_nt: TGTGCCAGCAGCCCAGAGGTGGGGGGGGGAAAACTGTTTTTT
cdr3_aa: CASSPEVGGGKLFF

d_call: -
j_call: TRBJ2-3
v_call: TRBV4-1
clone_size: -
cdr3_nt: TGCGCCAGCAGCCCTGGGCCGCGCACAGATACGCAGTATTTT
cdr3_aa: CASSPGPRTDTQYF

d_call: TRBD2
j_call: TRBJ2-6
v_call: TRBV5-6
clone_size: -
cdr3_nt: TGTGCCAGCAACAACTGGGGGGGGAACAACGTCCTGACTTTC
cdr3_aa: CASNNWGGNNVLTF

d_call: -
j_call: TRBJ1-6
v_call: TRBV3-1/TRBV3-2
clone_size: -
cdr3_nt: TGTGCCAGCAGCCAAGTCCCCGGACTCAATAATTCACCCCTCCACTTT
cdr3_aa: CASSQVPGLNNSPLHF

d_call: TRBD2
j_call: TRBJ2-3
v_call: TRBV5-4
clone_size: -
cdr3_nt: TGTGCCAGCAGCTTGGGGACTAGCGGGGGGGCAAGGGATACGCAGTATTTT
cdr3_aa: CASSLGTSGGARDTQYF

d_call: -
j_call: TRBJ1-1
v_call: TRBV14
clone_size: -
cdr3_nt: TGTGCCAGCAGCCAAGATATCCGGTACACTGAAGCTTTCTTT
cdr3_aa: CASSQDIRYTEAFF

d_call: TRBD1
j_call: TRBJ1-3
v_call: TRBV10-2
clone_size: -
cdr3_nt: TGCGCCAGCAGGGAGACCGGGACAGGGGGAAACACCATATATTTT
cdr3_aa: CASRETGTGGNTIYF

d_call: TRBD1
j_call: TRBJ2-7
v_call: TRBV5-8
clone_size: -
cdr3_nt: TGTGCCAGCAGCGACGACGGGACAGAGAACTACGAGCAGTACTTC
cdr3_aa: CASSDDGTENYEQYF

d_call: -
j_call: TRBJ1-5
v_call: TRBV7-2
clone_size: -
cdr3_nt: TGTGCCAGCAGTTACAGGGAAAGGCAGCCCCAGCATTTT
cdr3_aa: CASSYRERQPQHF

d_call: TRBD1
j_call: TRBJ2-3
v_call: TRBV7-2
clone_size: -
cdr3_nt: TGTGCCAGCAGCTCGCCGACCGGGACAGAGAGCACAGATACGCAGTATTTT
cdr3_aa: CASSSPTGTESTDTQYF

d_call: -
j_call: TRBJ2-7
v_call: TRBV21-1
clone_size: few
cdr3_nt: TGTGCCAGCAGCAAAAAGGGCAAAAGGGGAGAGCAGTACTTC
cdr3_aa: CASSKKGKRGEQYF

d_call: -
j_call: TRBJ2-2
v_call: TRBV7-2
clone_size: few
cdr3_nt: TGTGCCAGCAGGCTTGGGTTCCAGGGGACCGGGGAGCTGTTTTTT
cdr3_aa: CASRLGFQGTGELFF